This paragraph reports one TCR beta chain. This clone occurred a few times. Its antigen remains undetermined. Nothing much larger sits one base from this clone, and base qualities are not available. This record belongs to a study of blood T cell repertoires in COVID-19 (TCRdb year 2020). Broadly, across the study: Collaborator samples came from the United States, Italy and Spain and covered acute and convalescent phases of COVID-19. A freely available public database, intended as a resource for researchers studying the immune response to SARS-CoV-2, is where the repertoires were released. Deeply sampled blood TCRbeta repertoires from subjects exposed to, actively infected with, or recovered from COVID-19 were included in the dataset. The material from the prospective study consisted of cDNA or gDNA derived from T cells, B-cell-depleted T cells, or PBMCs. The samples were drawn from the first 160 participants of the ongoing ImmuneRACE study and from 1,200 or so subjects provided by 6 global collaborators. Where available, HLA class I and class II types were obtained from metadata supplied by the sample provider rather than from assay-based typing. Nearly every sample came with metadata listing a de-identified subject ID, COVID-19 status, age in years and sex. The full study reports these points: How much clinical and demographic metadata was included differed by source and by participant, and the metadata was provided uncurated.

Clipping removes 7 bases from V and 5 bases from J, with 7 as the unmatched junction base count. The CDR3 has 14 amino acids, counting the end cysteine and phenylalanine. The retained sequence is limited to the CDR3, 42 bases, with the frame set at the first base. Based on the germline V gene (reference sequence), the CDR1 and CDR2 sequences are LNHDA and SQIVND. The immunoSEQ Assay, a bias-controlled multiplex PCR, was used to amplify TCRbeta CDR3 regions from genomic DNA. Regarding the original processing steps: The number of nucleated cells in each sample was estimated from the amplification of reference gene primers within the assay. To quantify the absolute abundance of each unique TCRbeta CDR3 rearrangement, sequence reads were collapsed and filtered. For each sample, productive Simpson clonality was calculated as the square root of Simpson's diversity index across productive rearrangements. Sourced from immuneACCESS, this table was stored by TCRdb with only in-frame sequences that have V and J called. A share of the clones is absent; for the studies checked, an unresolved V gene accounts for under half, and the remainder has no known explanation. V, J and clone size reflect that table, while D and trimming were determined from the DNA. The sample table holds about 140,000 clones, of which roughly 76% were seen once. The top ten clonotypes cover approximately 9% of the sample.

The collaborating institutions used their own protocols to collect whole blood in K2EDTA tubes. For TCRbeta analysis, collaborators shipped samples as frozen whole blood, isolated PBMCs, or DNA extracted from either of those sample types. The origin of this receptor is a woman in her fifties or sixties with active or convalescent COVID-19. Recombination linked TRBV19 to TRBJ2-2; the central 7 bases match TRBD1. The specimen was peripheral blood. Here is the DNA: TGTGCCAGTAAAAGGGACAGAGCGACCGGGGAGCTGTTTTTT. Translated, it reads CASKRDRATGELFF. When the CDR3 is completed using the reference TRBV19 and TRBJ2-2 genes on either side, the full variable domain is DGGITQSPKYLFRKEGQNVTLSCEQNLNHDAMYWYRQDPGQGLRLIYYSQIVNDFQKGDIAEGYSVSREKKESFPLTVTSAQKNPTAFYLCASKRDRATGELFFGEGSRLTVL.